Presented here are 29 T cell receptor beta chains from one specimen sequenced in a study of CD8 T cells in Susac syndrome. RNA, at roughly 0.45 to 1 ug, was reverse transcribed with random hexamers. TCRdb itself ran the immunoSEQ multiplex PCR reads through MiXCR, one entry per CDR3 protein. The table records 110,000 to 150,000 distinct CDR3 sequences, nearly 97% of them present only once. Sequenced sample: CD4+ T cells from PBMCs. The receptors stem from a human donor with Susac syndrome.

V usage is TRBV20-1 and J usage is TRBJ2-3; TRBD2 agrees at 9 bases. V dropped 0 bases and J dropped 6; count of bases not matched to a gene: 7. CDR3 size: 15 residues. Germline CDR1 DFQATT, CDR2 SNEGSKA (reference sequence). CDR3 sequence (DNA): TGCAGTGCTAGAGATTTGACTAGCGGTGGGGATACGCAGTATTTT. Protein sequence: CSARDLTSGGDTQYF.

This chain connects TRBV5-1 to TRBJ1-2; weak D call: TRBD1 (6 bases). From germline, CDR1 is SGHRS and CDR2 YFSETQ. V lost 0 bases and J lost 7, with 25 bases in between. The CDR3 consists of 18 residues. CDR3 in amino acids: CASSLARGPGSGSAGYTF. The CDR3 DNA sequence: TGCGCCAGCAGCTTGGCCCGGGGGCCCGGGTCTGGATCGGCTGGCTACACCTTC.

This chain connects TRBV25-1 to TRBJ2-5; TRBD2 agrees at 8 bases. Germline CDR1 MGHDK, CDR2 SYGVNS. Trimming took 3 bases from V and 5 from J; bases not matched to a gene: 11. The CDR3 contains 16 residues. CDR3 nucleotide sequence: TGTGCCAGCAGTGAGGGCCTAGCGGGCCCGGGGGAGACCCAGTACTTC. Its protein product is CASSEGLAGPGETQYF.

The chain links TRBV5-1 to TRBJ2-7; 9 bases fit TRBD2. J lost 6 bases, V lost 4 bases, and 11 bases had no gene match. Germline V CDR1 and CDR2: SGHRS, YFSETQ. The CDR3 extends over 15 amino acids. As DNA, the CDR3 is TGCGCCAGCAGCGTGGGGACTAGCCGACAACTCGAGCAGTACTTC. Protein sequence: CASSVGTSRQLEQYF.

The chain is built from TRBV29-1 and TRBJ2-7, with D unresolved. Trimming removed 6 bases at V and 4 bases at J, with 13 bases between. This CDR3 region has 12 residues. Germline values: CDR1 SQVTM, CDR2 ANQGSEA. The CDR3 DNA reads TGCAGCGTGATGGCCGGCGTATACGAGCAGTACTTC. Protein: CSVMAGVYEQYF.

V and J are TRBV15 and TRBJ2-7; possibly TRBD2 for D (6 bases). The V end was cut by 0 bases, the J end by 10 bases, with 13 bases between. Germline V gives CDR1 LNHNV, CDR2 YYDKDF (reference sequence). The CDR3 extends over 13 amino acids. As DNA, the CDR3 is TGTGCCACCAGCAGAGATGTCGGAGGGGACCAGTACTTC. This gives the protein CATSRDVGGDQYF.

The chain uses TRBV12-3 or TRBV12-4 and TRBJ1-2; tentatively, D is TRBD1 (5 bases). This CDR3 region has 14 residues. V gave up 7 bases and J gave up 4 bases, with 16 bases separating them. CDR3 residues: CASTDSTVSYGYTF. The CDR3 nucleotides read TGTGCCAGCACCGATTCGACAGTGAGCTATGGCTACACCTTC.

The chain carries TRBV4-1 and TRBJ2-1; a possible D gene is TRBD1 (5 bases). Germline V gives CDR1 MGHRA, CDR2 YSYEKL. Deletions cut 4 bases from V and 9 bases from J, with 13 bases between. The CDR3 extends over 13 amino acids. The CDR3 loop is CASSPTRVAEQFF. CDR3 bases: TGCGCCAGCAGCCCTACCAGGGTGGCTGAGCAGTTCTTC.

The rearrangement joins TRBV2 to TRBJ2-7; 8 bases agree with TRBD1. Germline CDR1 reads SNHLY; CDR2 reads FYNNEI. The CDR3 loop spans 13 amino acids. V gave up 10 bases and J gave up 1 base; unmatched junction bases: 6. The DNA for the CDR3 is TGTGCCATCCTCGGACAGGGTTCCTACGAGCAGTACTTC. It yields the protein CAILGQGSYEQYF.

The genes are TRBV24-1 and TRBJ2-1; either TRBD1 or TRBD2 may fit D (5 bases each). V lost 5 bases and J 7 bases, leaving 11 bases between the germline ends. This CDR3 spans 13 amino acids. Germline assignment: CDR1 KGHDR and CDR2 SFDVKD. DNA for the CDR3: TGTGCCACCAGTGGCCCCGGGGCAAATGAGCAGTTCTTC. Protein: CATSGPGANEQFF.

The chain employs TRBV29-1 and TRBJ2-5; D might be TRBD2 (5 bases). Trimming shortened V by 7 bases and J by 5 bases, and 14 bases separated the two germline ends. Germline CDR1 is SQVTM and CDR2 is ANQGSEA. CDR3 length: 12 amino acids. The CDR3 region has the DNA TGCAGCGCCACACCGGCGGGCGAGACCCAGTACTTC. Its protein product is CSATPAGETQYF.

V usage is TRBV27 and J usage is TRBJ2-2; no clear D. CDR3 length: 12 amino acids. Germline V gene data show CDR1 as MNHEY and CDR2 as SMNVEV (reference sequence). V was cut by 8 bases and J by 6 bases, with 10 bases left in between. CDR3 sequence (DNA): TGTGCCAGCGGTATCATCGCCGGGGAGCTGTTTTTT. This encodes CASGIIAGELFF.

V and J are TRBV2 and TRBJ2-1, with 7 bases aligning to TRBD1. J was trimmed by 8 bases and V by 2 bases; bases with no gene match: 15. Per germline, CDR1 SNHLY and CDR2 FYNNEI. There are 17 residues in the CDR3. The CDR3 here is CASSEPRQGYSLDEQFF. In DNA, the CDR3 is TGTGCCAGCAGTGAACCCCGACAGGGCTACTCTTTGGATGAGCAGTTCTTC.

The CDR3 DNA is TGCAGTGCTAGAGCGGTCCGAGGGGCAGATACGCAGTATTTT. Protein sequence: CSARAVRGADTQYF. The chain joins TRBV20-1 to TRBJ2-3; D possibly matches TRBD1 or TRBD2 (5 bases each). The CDR3 loop spans 14 amino acids. Trimming stripped 1 base from V and 4 bases from J, with 12 bases between. Germline CDR1 DFQATT, CDR2 SNEGSKA (reference sequence).

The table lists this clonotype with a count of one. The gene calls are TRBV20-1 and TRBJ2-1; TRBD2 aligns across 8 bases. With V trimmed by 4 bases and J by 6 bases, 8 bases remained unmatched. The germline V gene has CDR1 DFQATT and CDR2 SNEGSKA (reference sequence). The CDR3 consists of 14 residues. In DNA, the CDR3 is TGCAGTGCTACCGGGAGGGCCGGAGGCAATGAGCAGTTCTTC. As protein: CSATGRAGGNEQFF.

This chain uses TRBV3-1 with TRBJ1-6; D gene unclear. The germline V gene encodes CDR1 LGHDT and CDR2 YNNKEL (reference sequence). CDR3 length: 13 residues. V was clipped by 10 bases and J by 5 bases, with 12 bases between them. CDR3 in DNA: TGTGCCACGCACGGGTTCGATAATTCACCCCTCCACTTT. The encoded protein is CATHGFDNSPLHF.

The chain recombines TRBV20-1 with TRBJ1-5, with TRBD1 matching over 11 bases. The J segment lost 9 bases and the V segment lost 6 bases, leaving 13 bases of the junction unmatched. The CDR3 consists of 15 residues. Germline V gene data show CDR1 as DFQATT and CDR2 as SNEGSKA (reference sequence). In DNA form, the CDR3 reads TGCAGTGCCCCGGGAGGACAGGGGGCAAAAGGGCCCCAGCATTTT. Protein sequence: CSAPGGQGAKGPQHF.

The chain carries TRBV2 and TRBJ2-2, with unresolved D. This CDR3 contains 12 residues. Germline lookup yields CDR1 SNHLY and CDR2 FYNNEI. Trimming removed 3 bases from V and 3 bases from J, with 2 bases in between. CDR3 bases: TGTGCCAGCAGTGACGACACCGGGGAGCTGTTTTTT. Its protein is CASSDDTGELFF.

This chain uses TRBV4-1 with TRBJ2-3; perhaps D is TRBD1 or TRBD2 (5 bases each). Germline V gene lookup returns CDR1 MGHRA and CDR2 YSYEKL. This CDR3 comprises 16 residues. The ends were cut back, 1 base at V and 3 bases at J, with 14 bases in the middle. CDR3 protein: CASSQVRGVGTDTQYF. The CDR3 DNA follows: TGCGCCAGCAGCCAAGTTAGGGGAGTAGGTACAGATACGCAGTATTTT.

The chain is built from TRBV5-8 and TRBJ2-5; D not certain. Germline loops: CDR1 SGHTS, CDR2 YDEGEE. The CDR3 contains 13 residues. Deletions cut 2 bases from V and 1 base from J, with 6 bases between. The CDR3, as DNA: TGTGCCAGCAGCTTTTCGTCCCAAGAGACCCAGTACTTC. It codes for CASSFSSQETQYF.

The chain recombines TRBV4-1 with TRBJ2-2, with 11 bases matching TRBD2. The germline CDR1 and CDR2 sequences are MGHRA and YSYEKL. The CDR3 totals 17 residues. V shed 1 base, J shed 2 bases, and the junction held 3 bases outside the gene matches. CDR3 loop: CASSQVLAGVNTGELFF. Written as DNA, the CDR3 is TGCGCCAGCAGCCAAGTACTAGCGGGGGTCAACACCGGGGAGCTGTTTTTT.

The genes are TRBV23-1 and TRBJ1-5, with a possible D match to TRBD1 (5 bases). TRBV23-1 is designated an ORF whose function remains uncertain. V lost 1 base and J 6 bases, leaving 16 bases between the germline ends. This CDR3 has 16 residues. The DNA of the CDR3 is TGCGCCAGCAGTCAATTGGTTCAGGGATGGCGTCAGCCCCAGCATTTT. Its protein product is CASSQLVQGWRQPQHF.

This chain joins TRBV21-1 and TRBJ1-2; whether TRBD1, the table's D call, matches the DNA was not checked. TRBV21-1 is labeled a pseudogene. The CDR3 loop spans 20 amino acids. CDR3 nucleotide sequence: TGTGCCAGCAGCATTCCCCCCATGTCAGCTATCAGCGGCTGTCGCTATGGCTACACCTTC. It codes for CASSIPPMSAISGCRYGYTF.

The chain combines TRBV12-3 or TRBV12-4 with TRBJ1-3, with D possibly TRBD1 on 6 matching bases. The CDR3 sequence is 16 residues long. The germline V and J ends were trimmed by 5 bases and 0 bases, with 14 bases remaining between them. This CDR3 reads CASSHTGSASGNTIYF. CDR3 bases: TGTGCCAGCAGTCATACAGGGTCGGCCTCTGGAAACACCATATATTTT.

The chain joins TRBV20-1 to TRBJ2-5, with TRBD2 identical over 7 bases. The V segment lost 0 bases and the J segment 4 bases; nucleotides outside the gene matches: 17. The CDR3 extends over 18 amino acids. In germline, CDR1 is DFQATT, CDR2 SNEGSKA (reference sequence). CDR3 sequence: CSARDVTTWEGRGETQYF. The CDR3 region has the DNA TGCAGTGCTAGAGATGTGACTACGTGGGAGGGACGAGGAGAGACCCAGTACTTC.

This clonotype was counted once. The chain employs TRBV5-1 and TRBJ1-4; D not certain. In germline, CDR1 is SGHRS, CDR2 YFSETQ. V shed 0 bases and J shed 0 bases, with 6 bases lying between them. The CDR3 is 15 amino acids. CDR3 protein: CASSLAQATNEKLFF. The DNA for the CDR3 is TGCGCCAGCAGCTTGGCGCAGGCAACTAATGAAAAACTGTTTTTT.

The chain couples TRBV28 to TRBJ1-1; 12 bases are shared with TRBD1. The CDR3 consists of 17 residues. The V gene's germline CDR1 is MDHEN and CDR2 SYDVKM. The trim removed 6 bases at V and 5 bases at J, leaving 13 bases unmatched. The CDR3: CASSSPGTGGAWTEAFF. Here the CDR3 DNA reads TGTGCCAGCAGCTCCCCTGGGACAGGGGGCGCATGGACTGAAGCTTTCTTT.

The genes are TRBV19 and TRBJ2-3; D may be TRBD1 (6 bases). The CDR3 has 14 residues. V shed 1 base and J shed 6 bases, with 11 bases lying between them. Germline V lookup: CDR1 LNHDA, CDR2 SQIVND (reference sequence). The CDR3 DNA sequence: TGTGCCAGTAGTATAGGGACAGCCACCGATACGCAGTATTTT. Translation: CASSIGTATDTQYF.

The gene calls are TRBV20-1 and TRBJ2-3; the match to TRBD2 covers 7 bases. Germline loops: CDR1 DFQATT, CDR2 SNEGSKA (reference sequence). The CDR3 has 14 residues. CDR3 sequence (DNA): TGCAGCGCCTATCCTAGCGGCTCCGCGGGTACGCAGTATTTT. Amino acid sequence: CSAYPSGSAGTQYF.